These T cell receptor beta chains were read from a single sample in a study of blood T cell repertoires in COVID-19. The method was immunoSEQ multiplex PCR; TCRdb's version includes in-frame clones alone and lacks a portion of them. The table lists around 75,000 clones, 90% of them singletons, with 5.3% in the top ten. The sequenced sample was peripheral blood. The source is a man aged 45 to 65 with acute or convalescent COVID-19. CDR3s include the opening cysteine and the closing phenylalanine or tryptophan. Each record gives: clone size, D gene, J gene, V gene, CDR3 DNA, CDR3 protein. D genes are given only for firm matches. Clone size is given for some rows only: seen once, a few or many times, or a class if the clone is expanded.

.	TRBD2	TRBJ2-1	TRBV9	TGTGCCAGCACGACTAGCGGGTACAATGAGCAGTTCTTC	CASTTSGYNEQFF
.	TRBD2	TRBJ2-2	TRBV9	TGTGCCAGCAGCGTAGACGGGAGGGCCGCCGGGGAGCTGTTTTTT	CASSVDGRAAGELFF
.	.	TRBJ1-3	TRBV25-1	TGTGCCAGCAGTGCTACAGGGACCTTCTCTGGAAACACCATATATTTT	CASSATGTFSGNTIYF
.	TRBD2	TRBJ2-3	TRBV24-1	TGTGCCACCAGTGACCCCTCCGGGACTAGCGGAAGACCTACGCAGTATTTT	CATSDPSGTSGRPTQYF
.	.	TRBJ2-3	TRBV21-1	TGTGCCAGCAGGCCCAAACTAGGGACAGATACGCAGTATTTT	CASRPKLGTDTQYF
.	.	TRBJ1-2	TRBV6-5	TGTGCCAGCAGTATTGGACTGGCGGGGGGCTACACCTTC	CASSIGLAGGYTF
.	.	TRBJ2-5	TRBV27	TGTGCCAGCAGTTCCGGGGAGACCCAGTACTTC	CASSSGETQYF
.	TRBD1	TRBJ1-2	TRBV28	TGTGCCAGCAGTCTCTTAGAGCCAGTACAGGGGGATGGCTACACCTTC	CASSLLEPVQGDGYTF
.	TRBD1	TRBJ2-7	TRBV29-1	TGCAGCGTTGACACCGACAGGGGGTACGAGCAGTACTTC	CSVDTDRGYEQYF
.	TRBD1	TRBJ2-3	TRBV18	TGTGCCAGCTCACCAATCGGACAGGGGGGTACAGATACGCAGTATTTT	CASSPIGQGGTDTQYF
.	TRBD1	TRBJ2-7	TRBV6-6	TGTGCCAGCAGTCACGGGACAGGTAACTACGAGCAGTACTTC	CASSHGTGNYEQYF
.	TRBD1	TRBJ2-2	TRBV19	TGTGCCAGTAGTAAGGGGAGGACAGGGGGCACGAACACCGGGGAGCTGTTTTTT	CASSKGRTGGTNTGELFF
few	.	TRBJ1-6	TRBV5-6	TGTGCCAGCAGCCCCGGGGATAGCTCCTATAATTCACCCCTCCACTTT	CASSPGDSSYNSPLHF
.	TRBD1	TRBJ1-1	TRBV3-1/TRBV3-2	TGTGCCAGCAGCCTTCGGCTAGGGGGCGAAGCTTTCTTT	CASSLRLGGEAFF
.	TRBD1	TRBJ1-6	TRBV7-9	TGTGCCAGCAGCTTCCAGAGACAGGGGAAATATAATTCACCCCTCCACTTT	CASSFQRQGKYNSPLHF
.	.	TRBJ2-1	TRBV25-1	TGTGCCAGCAGTGATAACAGGGAGCGTGAGCAGTTCTTC	CASSDNREREQFF